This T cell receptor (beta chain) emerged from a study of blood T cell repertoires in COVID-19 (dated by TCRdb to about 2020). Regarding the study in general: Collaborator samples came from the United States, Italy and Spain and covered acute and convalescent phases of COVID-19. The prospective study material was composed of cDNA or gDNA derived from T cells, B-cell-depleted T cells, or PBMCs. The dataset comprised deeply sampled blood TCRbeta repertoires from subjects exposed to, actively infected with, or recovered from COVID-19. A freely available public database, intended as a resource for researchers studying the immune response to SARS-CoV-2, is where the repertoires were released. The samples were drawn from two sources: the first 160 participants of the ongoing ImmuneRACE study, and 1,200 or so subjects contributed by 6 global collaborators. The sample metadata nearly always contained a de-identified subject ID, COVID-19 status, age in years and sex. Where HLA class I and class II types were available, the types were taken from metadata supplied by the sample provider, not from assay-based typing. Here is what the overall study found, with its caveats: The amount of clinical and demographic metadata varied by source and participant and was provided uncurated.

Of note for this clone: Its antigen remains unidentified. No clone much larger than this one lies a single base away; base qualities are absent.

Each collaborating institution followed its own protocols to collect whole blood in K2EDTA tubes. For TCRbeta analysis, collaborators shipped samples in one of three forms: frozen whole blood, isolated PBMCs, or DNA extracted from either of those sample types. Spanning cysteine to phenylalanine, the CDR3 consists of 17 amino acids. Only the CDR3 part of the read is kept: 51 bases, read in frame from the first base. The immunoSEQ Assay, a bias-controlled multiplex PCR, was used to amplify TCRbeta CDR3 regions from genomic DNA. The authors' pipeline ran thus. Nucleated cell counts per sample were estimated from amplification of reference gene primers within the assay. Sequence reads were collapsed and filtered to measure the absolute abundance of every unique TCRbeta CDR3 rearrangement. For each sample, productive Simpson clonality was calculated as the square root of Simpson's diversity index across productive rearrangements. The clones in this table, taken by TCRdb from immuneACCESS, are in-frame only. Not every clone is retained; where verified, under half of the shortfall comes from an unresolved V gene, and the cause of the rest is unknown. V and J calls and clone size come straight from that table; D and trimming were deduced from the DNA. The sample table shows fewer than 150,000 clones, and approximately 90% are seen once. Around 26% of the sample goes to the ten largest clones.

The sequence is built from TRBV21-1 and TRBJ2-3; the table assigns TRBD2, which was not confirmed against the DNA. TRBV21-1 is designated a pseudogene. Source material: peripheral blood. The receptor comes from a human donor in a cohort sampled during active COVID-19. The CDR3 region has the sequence CASSAKSGTSGTDTQYF. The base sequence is TGTGCCAGCAGCGCCAAATCGGGGACTAGCGGCACAGATACGCAGTATTTT.